Shown below are 24 T cell receptor beta chains from a single sample sequenced in a study of identical twins. Each CDR3 protein gets one entry after TCRdb re-called the 5' RACE reads with MiXCR. The sample records 430,000 or so distinct CDR3 sequences, roughly 26% being singletons. These sequences were also reported in another study, on T cells expressing NK-cell markers.

Specimen: CD4+ T cells sorted from blood. The source is a woman aged 18-30 years in good health.

This clonotype was seen at least ten times. The chain carries TRBV7-2 and TRBJ1-1; unclear D gene. The CDR3 spans 13 residues. Germline-derived CDR1 and CDR2 are SGHTA and FQGNSA. V was pared by 3 bases and J by 7 bases, with 12 bases between. The CDR3 spells CASSFERAGEAFF. The CDR3 nucleotides are TGTGCCAGCAGCTTTGAACGGGCGGGTGAAGCTTTCTTT. Full variable domain (remainder filled in from reference TRBV7-2 and TRBJ1-1): GAGVSQSPSNKVTEKGKDVELRCDPISGHTALYWYRQSLGQGLEFLIYFQGNSAPDKSGLPSDRFSAERTGGSVSTLTIQRTQQEDSAVYLCASSFERAGEAFFGQGTRLTVV.

This chain connects TRBV12-5 to TRBJ2-2; D tentatively fits TRBD1 or TRBD2 (5 bases each). Trimming removed 8 bases from V and 3 bases from J, with 13 bases in between. This CDR3 has 14 residues. CDR1 is LGHNT and CDR2 is FRNRAP in the germline V gene. CDR3 nucleotides: TGTGCTAGTAGGTGGGACGGGTACACCGGGGAGCTGTTTTTT. As protein: CASRWDGYTGELFF.

This clonotype was recorded at least ten times. The chain uses TRBV12-3 or TRBV12-4 and TRBJ2-5; no clear D gene. The CDR3 totals 11 residues. The V end lost 6 bases, the J end lost 5 bases, and 7 bases lay between the germline ends. The CDR3 here is CASSFGETQYF. In nucleotides, the CDR3 is TGTGCCAGCAGCTTCGGGGAGACCCAGTACTTC.

This clonotype appeared a few times. The V and J genes are TRBV4-2 and TRBJ2-5, with no clear D. V lost 1 base to trimming and J lost 2 bases, with 8 bases between them. The CDR3 has 14 residues. Germline CDR1 and CDR2: LGHNA and YNFKEQ. The chain's CDR3 is CASSQAWEQETQYF. The CDR3 nucleotides read TGTGCCAGCAGCCAAGCCTGGGAACAAGAGACCCAGTACTTC.

V gene TRBV7-3 combines with J gene TRBJ2-1; 7 positions match TRBD2. The trim removed 4 bases at V and 3 bases at J, leaving 9 bases unmatched. The germline V gene has CDR1 SGHTA and CDR2 FQGTGA. CDR3 length equals 16 residues. The CDR3 sequence is CASSSGSGALYNEQFF. CDR3 coding DNA: TGTGCCAGCAGCTCGGGGAGCGGGGCCCTCTACAATGAGCAGTTCTTC. The entire variable domain, with the rest obtained from reference TRBV7-3 and TRBJ2-1, is as follows: GAGVSQTPSNKVTEKGKYVELRCDPISGHTALYWYRQSLGQGPEFLIYFQGTGAADDSGLPNDRFFAVRPEGSVSTLKIQRTERGDSAVYLCASSSGSGALYNEQFFGPGTRLTVL.

This clonotype was observed a handful of times. The V and J genes are TRBV6-1 and TRBJ1-2, with D tentatively TRBD1 (6 bases). The V and J ends lost 7 bases and 5 bases respectively, with 11 bases between them. The CDR3 loop spans 12 amino acids. The germline gives CDR1 MNHNS, CDR2 SASEGT. In DNA form, the CDR3 reads TGTGCCAGCAACCAAGGGGGATATGGCTACACCTTC. It specifies CASNQGGYGYTF.

This clonotype has only one observation. The chain combines TRBV7-6 with TRBJ2-3; D is unclear. Germline V CDR1 and CDR2: SGHVS, FNYEAQ. This CDR3 comprises 16 residues. V lost 1 base, J lost 5 bases, and 16 bases lay in between. CDR3: CASSLGAAILGDTQYF. Here the CDR3 DNA reads TGTGCCAGCAGCTTAGGTGCGGCCATTCTGGGAGATACGCAGTATTTT.

For the CDR3, the DNA is TGTGCCAGCAGCGCGGGACTAGCGGGAGGAATCTACGAGCAGTACTTC. Translation: CASSAGLAGGIYEQYF. The V and J genes are TRBV7-9 and TRBJ2-7; 15 nucleotides line up with TRBD2. Looked up from germline, CDR1 is SEHNR and CDR2 is FQNEAQ (reference sequence). CDR3 size: 16 residues. With V trimmed by 5 bases and J by 3 bases, 5 bases remained unmatched.

The count of this clonotype is one. This chain uses TRBV2 with TRBJ1-4; D is possibly TRBD1 (6 bases). Germline V gene sequence: CDR1 SNHLY, CDR2 FYNNEI. The CDR3 has 18 amino acids. Deletions cut 6 bases from V and 0 bases from J, with 20 bases between. The CDR3 protein is CASRGRTAPIATNEKLFF. In DNA form, the CDR3 reads TGTGCCAGCAGGGGCAGGACAGCCCCAATTGCAACTAATGAAAAACTGTTTTTT.

The chain links TRBV5-1 to TRBJ2-1; a possible D gene is TRBD2 (6 bases). V was shortened by 0 bases and J by 7 bases, with 14 bases between the two germline ends. Germline CDR1 reads SGHRS; CDR2 reads YFSETQ. This CDR3 comprises 15 residues. The CDR3 DNA follows: TGCGCCAGCAGCTTGGAACCAGGGACTTGGAATGAGCAGTTCTTC. Its translation is CASSLEPGTWNEQFF.

V gene TRBV10-3 combines with J gene TRBJ2-1; 10 bases are a match to TRBD2. Germline assignment: CDR1 ENHRY and CDR2 SYGVKD. Unmatched junction bases numbered 9, after V lost 3 bases and J lost 7 bases. CDR3 length: 16 residues. The CDR3 is CAISDGPSGRRNEQFF. Here the CDR3 DNA reads TGTGCCATCAGTGATGGGCCTAGCGGGAGACGAAATGAGCAGTTCTTC.

This clonotype was detected only once. As DNA, the CDR3 is TGTGCCAGCAGCTCCCAACTAGCGGGAGTAGAGACCCAGTACTTC. Encoded protein: CASSSQLAGVETQYF. The V and J genes are TRBV7-8 and TRBJ2-5, with 11 bases identical to TRBD2. Germline CDR1 and CDR2: SGHVS and FQNEAQ. The CDR3 extends over 15 amino acids. J was trimmed by 4 bases and V by 4 bases; bases with no gene match: 5.

The V gene is TRBV3-1, the J gene TRBJ2-2; possible D gene TRBD2, 6 bases. CDR3 length equals 15 residues. Germline CDR1 is LGHDT and CDR2 is YNNKEL (reference sequence). Trimming took 5 bases from V and 2 from J, leaving 12 bases between them. CDR3 loop: CASSKEGTNTGELFF. In DNA, the CDR3 is TGTGCCAGCAGCAAGGAGGGGACCAACACCGGGGAGCTGTTTTTT.

This chain links TRBV12-3 or TRBV12-4 with TRBJ2-1; 7 nucleotides align to TRBD2. V lost 6 bases to trimming and J lost 0 bases; unmatched junction nucleotides: 5. CDR3 length: 15 residues. CDR3 DNA: TGTGCCAGCAGCTATCTAGCGGCCTCCTACAATGAGCAGTTCTTC. Protein sequence: CASSYLAASYNEQFF.

Regarding this clonotype: An end of the junction differs from the germline gene, which may be a read error. This chain joins TRBV12-3 or TRBV12-4 and TRBJ1-2; 9 bases match TRBD1. The CDR3 loop spans 16 amino acids. The CDR3 reads CASILGTGLVGYGYTF. The DNA of the CDR3 is TGTGCCAGCATTTTAGGGACAGGGCTGGTCGGCTATGGCTACACCTTC.

The V call is TRBV10-2, the J call TRBJ2-2, with TRBD2 matching 7 bases. The CDR3 is 16 amino acids. The V gene's germline CDR1 is WSHSY and CDR2 SAAADI. V dropped 1 base and J dropped 1; count of bases not matched to a gene: 3. This CDR3 is CASSEWGGLNTGELFF. The CDR3 DNA follows: TGCGCCAGCAGTGAGTGGGGGGGACTGAACACCGGGGAGCTGTTTTTT.

The rearrangement joins TRBV20-1 to TRBJ1-5, with D hard to call. CDR1 is DFQATT, CDR2 SNEGSKA, per germline (reference sequence). V gave up 1 base and J gave up 3 bases, with 10 bases separating them. CDR3 size: 14 residues. Written as DNA, the CDR3 is TGCAGTGCTAGAGGAAGGCGGATCAATCAGCCCCAGCATTTT. This gives the protein CSARGRRINQPQHF.

The sample holds a few counts of this clonotype. The CDR3 coding sequence is TGTGCCAGCAGCCCAGGACCGGGACAGGGTCTGTTCTATGGCTACACCTTC. Protein product: CASSPGPGQGLFYGYTF. The chain recombines TRBV5-4 with TRBJ1-2; 9 nucleotides match TRBD1. The V gene's germline CDR1 is SGHNT and CDR2 YYREEE (reference sequence). The CDR3 has 17 amino acids. The junction had 14 bases not matched to a gene; V was cut back by 4 bases and J by 4 bases.

V usage is TRBV20-1 and J usage is TRBJ2-5; 9 bases align to TRBD2. Germline CDR1 DFQATT, CDR2 SNEGSKA (reference sequence). The V and J ends lost 6 bases and 5 bases, in that order; junction bases with no gene match: 1. The CDR3 has 11 residues. CDR3: CSALAGETQYF. The CDR3 DNA reads as TGCAGTGCCCTAGCGGGGGAGACCCAGTACTTC.

This clonotype turned up a few times. The chain joins TRBV20-1 to TRBJ2-7; the match to TRBD2 covers 11 bases. CDR1 and CDR2 from the germline V gene are DFQATT and SNEGSKA (reference sequence). The ends lost 0 bases at V and 5 bases at J; junction bases unmatched: 12. This CDR3 spans 17 amino acids. The CDR3, as DNA: TGCAGTGCTAGAGACCCCAAACTAGCGGGAGTTCGCCACGAGCAGTACTTC. It codes for CSARDPKLAGVRHEQYF.

Concerning this clonotype itself: One junction end disagrees with the germline gene, perhaps due to a read error. This chain links TRBV6-5 with TRBJ2-5; no firm D call. Per germline, CDR1 MNHEY and CDR2 SVGAGI. This CDR3 region has 13 residues. The CDR3 reads CASNYRVQETQYF. In DNA form, the CDR3 reads TGTGCCAGCAATTACCGGGTCCAAGAGACCCAGTACTTC.

This clonotype was observed a handful of times. The genes are TRBV3-1 and TRBJ1-6; 8 positions agree with TRBD1. V shed 8 bases and J 8 bases; nucleotides not matched to a gene: 5. The CDR3 loop spans 13 amino acids. Germline loops: CDR1 LGHDT, CDR2 YNNKEL (reference sequence). CDR3 protein: CASGPTGDSPLHF. Here the CDR3 DNA reads TGTGCCAGCGGACCGACAGGGGATTCACCCCTCCACTTT.

In nucleotides, the CDR3 is TGCAGTGCTGTCGACAGGGCTGAAGCTTTCTTT. Its translation: CSAVDRAEAFF. The genes are TRBV20-1 and TRBJ1-1; TRBD1 matches at 7 bases. The V gene's germline CDR1 is DFQATT and CDR2 SNEGSKA (reference sequence). CDR3 length: 11 amino acids. J lost 6 bases, V lost 5 bases, and 3 bases had no gene match.

V and J are TRBV11-2 and TRBJ1-1; D is unclear. The V end was cut by 4 bases, the J end by 7 bases, with 7 bases between. The CDR3 is 11 amino acids. Germline CDR1 and CDR2: SGHAT and FQNNGV. The CDR3 reads CASSYPVEAFF. As DNA, the CDR3 is TGTGCCAGCAGCTATCCGGTTGAAGCTTTCTTT.